This TCR beta chain was profiled in a study of memory CD4+ T cells and cytomegalovirus serostatus. This CDR3 contains 15 residues. Trimming left V 1 base short and J 5 bases short, with 14 bases between. CDR1 and CDR2 (germline): MNHEY, SVGAGI. Study-level points and caveats: A US-trained random forest predicted CMV serostatus with median AUC about 0.92. Of roughly 180 reported CMV TCRbeta sequences, 60 to 85 were found in memory CD4+ repertoires.

The sort gate was single viable CD3+CD4+CD8-CD45RO+ cells for memory CD4+ T cells. Data came from immunoSEQ multiplex PCR; TCRdb stores just in-frame clones and leaves some out. The table records about 52,000 clones, about four fifths of them present only once. This clone was recorded only once. Its antigen is unidentified. The TCR comes from an adult in good health and CMV-seropositive. Input material: memory CD4+ T cells from blood. J is TRBJ2-5 and V is TRBV6-5, with D possibly being TRBD2 (5 bases). The CDR3 sequence: CASSYLGRDRETQYF. In DNA form, the CDR3 reads TGTGCCAGCAGTTACTTAGGGAGAGATAGGGAGACCCAGTACTTC.